The present T cell receptor (beta chain) was sequenced within a study of cytomegalovirus exposure and HLA in healthy donors (TCRdb year 2017). In the study overall: An earlier analysis of a few hundred of the donors reported about 280 Gb of sequence data and approximately 120 million unique TCR beta sequences obtained from approximately 180 million T cells. An early release that covered about 600 HLA-typed donors contained approximately 320 gigabases of sequencing data and about 93 million unique TCR sequences. Among the roughly 370 genotyped donors, around 79% belonged to the genetic ancestry cluster associated with self-reported Caucasian donors. The aim of the study was to test whether cataloging public T cell receptors could identify signatures of past pathogen exposure. Using immunosequencing, the study profiled T cell repertoires from about 650 subjects and related those repertoires to cytomegalovirus serostatus. Along with the approximately 600-subject first cohort, a separate validation cohort of over 90 different subjects was used. To predict cytomegalovirus infection status, the study brought together high-throughput TCR immunosequencing, statistical association of individual TCRs with disease status, and machine learning. A later analysis re-analyzed previously published TCR beta repertoires from 666 donors and added high-resolution HLA genotyping to study TCR occurrence patterns. The later analysis used no new phenotypic data to find candidate immune exposures, relying instead on TCR beta sequences and their occurrence across donors. In an earlier analysis of 500 to 650 of the donors, high-throughput TCR beta sequencing was used to judge whether each TCR beta V gene segment behaved as functional or pseudogenic. Donor age, sex, ethnicity and CMV serostatus were compiled alongside the repertoire data. In a later genetic analysis, genome-wide SNP genotypes for about three fifths of the 666 donors were used, and that subset was treated as a discovery cohort. Every discovery cohort repertoire had been produced on one sequencing platform. HLA typing included class I and class II loci at four-digit resolution. The number of donors typed differed by locus, with roughly 620-630 for A, B, C, DRB1 and DQB1, more than 500 for DQA1, about 610 for DPA1, and some 440 for DPB1. A handful of DR-DQ haplotypes were handled as single units for association and clustering because linkage in the cohort was strong. Among about 390 genotyped donors of the cohort, an average of approximately 240,000 unique TCR beta nucleotide sequences were sequenced per donor, around a sixth of them non-productive.

Library preparation employed the immunoSEQ multiplex PCR assay. The multiplex PCR relied on a mix of 60 forward primers for TCR Vbeta segments and 13 reverse primers for TCR Jbeta segments. Amplification of the CDR3 region of rearranged TCR beta genes was performed with a multiplex PCR assay on genomic DNA. The amplified TCR beta libraries were sequenced on the Illumina HiSeq System as 87-base-pair reads. The published analysis was carried out like this. A later analysis counted tens of millions of unique TCR beta chains across the 550 to 800 repertoires, and 9.5 million to 11 million of these chains were shared by at least two donors. Raw reads were error-corrected and collapsed into unique sequences with a nearest-neighbor algorithm that merged closely related sequences to remove PCR and sequencing errors. Alignment of CDR3 sequences to IMGT reference sequences was used to assign V, D and J gene segments. For a sequence to be retained, a match of at least six nucleotides to both a V gene segment and a J gene segment was required. Rearrangements were classified as productive when the CDR3 lacked stop codons and remained in frame with V and J, and all other rearrangements were classified as non-productive. CDR3 was defined according to IMGT convention as the region running from the second conserved V-encoded cysteine to the conserved J-encoded phenylalanine. In an earlier analysis of more than 550 of the donors, sequences lacking an unambiguous match to a single V gene segment were excluded. An earlier analysis of a few hundred of the donors classified V segments as functional when productive rearrangements were above 56.7% and as segregating when the standard deviation between donors was above 5%. A statistical classification framework was built to diagnose cytomegalovirus status from the catalog of TCR beta chain sequences. A later analysis assigned V and J genes by comparing TCR nucleotide sequences with IMGT/GENE-DB human TR gene sequences. Using the TCRdist pipeline, a later analysis assigned CDR3 sequences along with most-parsimonious VDJ recombination scenarios. In a later analysis, every TCR beta chain was defined by the combination of its CDR3 amino acid sequence and its V-gene family, and reads without a unique V-gene family were dropped. To address suspected cross-contamination and a sequencing artifact, a later analysis removed around 590 highly shared, low-generation-probability nucleotide sequences. In a later analysis, a clonal expansion index for each public chain was calculated from normalized within-repertoire ranks of inferred template counts. In a later analysis, generation probabilities were computed using a VDJ recombination model fitted to out-of-frame rearrangements, and the results were checked against IGoR. In a later analysis, TCR-TCR, TCR-HLA and TCR-CMV co-occurrence was scored with hypergeometric tests, and a repertoire-size bias correction was applied to TCR pairs. A later analysis estimated false discovery rates by permuting HLA or CMV assignments 20 times. In a later analysis, co-occurring TCRs were grouped with DBSCAN, and TCRdist sequence similarity was added when clustering was performed within HLA-allele-positive subsets. For co-occurrence clustering, repertoires with fewer than 30,000 or more than 120,000 public chains were excluded, along with a handful of repertoires with anomalous nucleotide sharing. TCRdb holds this immuneACCESS table with in-frame rearrangements only. Some clones are missing; in checked studies, unresolved V genes explain under half, and the rest has no known cause. V, J and clone size are taken as reported in that table, and D and trimming were inferred from the DNA itself. Counted in this sample were 160,000 or so clones; about two thirds of them appeared once. Together, the top ten hold about 2.5% of the sample.

The cohort was made up of under 800 healthy bone marrow donors. At the time of sampling, all cohort members were nominally healthy, though unrecorded immune exposures were likely present. Of the 650 to 750 cohort members, 250 to 300 had positive CMV serostatus and fewer than 450 had negative CMV serostatus, and CMV serostatus was not recorded for the donor. A peripheral blood sample was provided by each donor, and peripheral blood mononuclear cells were used for TCR beta sequencing. The Qiagen DNeasy Blood Extraction Kit was used to extract genomic DNA from the blood cell samples. Turning to this clone: Its antigen has not been determined. No much larger clone exists at a distance of one base, and base qualities are not known.

What the authors observed across the whole study: A later genetic analysis associated a missense DCLRE1C variant with V-gene and J-gene trimming of TCR beta chains, and an independent cohort replicated the association. In a later analysis, TCR association rates were found to vary across HLA loci, with the most associated TCRs seen for DRB1 alleles and the fewest for HLA-C alleles. In an earlier analysis of some 500 of the donors, most TCR beta V segments appeared in productive rearrangements about 87% or about 30% of the time, broadly matching IMGT annotations. A later analysis reported that several top co-occurrence clusters appeared linked to parvovirus B19, influenza, CMV and Epstein-Barr virus. Because counts were too low, some 17 rarely observed V segments, including chromosome 9 orphons, were left out of the earlier analysis of approximately 580 of the donors. Immune exposure information for the cohort was limited to CMV serostatus. Assigning TCR associations to individual alleles was difficult when HLA alleles, especially DR and DQ, strongly co-occurred. Because HLA typing was missing for some donors at each locus, association tests included only the typed subset. Correlated functional status among segregating V segments might be attributable to linkage disequilibrium, but an unknown experimental factor could not be ruled out. The presence/absence analyses assumed that sequencing depth was roughly uniform across donors, and that assumption may not be true. Compared with the 666-donor mean, donors in an Asian-associated ancestry cluster had fewer N-insertions in productive TCRs, according to a later genetic analysis. A further reported finding was that TCR beta sequences accurately predicted the HLA-A and HLA-B alleles for most subjects in the first cohort. In both the original and validation cohorts, the classifier was reported to diagnose cytomegalovirus status with high specificity and sensitivity. A group of highly shared sequence variants was considered likely to be a technical artifact of the sequencing pipeline. While some public TCRs were present in many individuals, most TCR sequences turned up only very rarely across donors. The study gave a list of more than 150 TCR beta chains associated with cytomegalovirus. A few of the identified cytomegalovirus-associated TCR beta chains were confirmed in vitro to be specific for cytomegalovirus antigens. In a later analysis, HLA-associated TCR beta chains were found to be more clonally expanded and to have lower generation probabilities than equally common non-associated chains. Most CMV-associated TCR beta chains appeared to be HLA-restricted in a later analysis, and the HLA associations seemed to be driven largely by CMV exposure. In a later analysis, over 15,000 TCR beta sequences were associated with specific HLA alleles at a false discovery rate of 0.05. Only TCR beta chains were sequenced in this cohort, and the absence of alpha or paired-chain data limited detectable features. It was suggested by the authors that the approach could potentially be generalized to other disease states and immunological phenotypes.

This receptor was identified in a human donor in good health. The sample consisted of PBMCs.

The bases are TGCAGCCTCGGGACAGGGTTCACAGATACGCAGTATTTT. It translates as CSLGTGFTDTQYF. The chain uses TRBV29-1 and TRBJ2-3; the central 9 bases match TRBD1. At the junction V is shortened by 8 bases and J by 2 bases; bases outside the gene matches: 5. The CDR3 runs 13 amino acids, cysteine and phenylalanine included. The kept DNA is CDR3 alone, 39 bases in frame from the first base. CDR1 and CDR2 are drawn from the germline V gene: SQVTM, ANQGSEA.